This TCR beta chain was captured by sequencing in a study of regulatory T cells in long-lasting Graves disease. Study-level findings and limits: Shared public clonotypes totalled 2,741 in persistent patients, compared with some 920 in new patients. Only peripheral blood was studied, not thyroid tissue.

V lost 10 bases and J lost 4; bases outside the gene matches: 3. The CDR3 is made up of 11 amino acids. The V gene's germline CDR1 is MDHEN and CDR2 SYDVKM. Building of the TCR beta libraries involved iRepertoire HTBI primers and Arm-PCR of CDR3 regions. TCRdb called the multiplex PCR reads again in MiXCR, with one record for every CDR3 protein. The sample lists under 450,000 distinct CDR3 sequences; roughly 10% were seen once. There are many counts of this clonotype. Its specificity is unknown. The sample's time point: newly diagnosed GD, antithyroid drugs for less than 3 months. The TCR library was made from RNA that had been extracted from PBMCs in TRIzol. Enrollment of patients was through an endocrinology department in Xi'an, China. The sample also formed part of further work on T cells in Graves' hyperthyroidism and ophthalmopathy. That investigation notes: Using the HTBI primer set, a first-round RT-PCR was run on the TCR CDR3.

The TCR was taken from a woman younger than 30 with Graves disease. The material was peripheral blood mononuclear cells (PBMCs), obtained at new diagnosis, from a patient treated with antithyroid drugs. The chain links TRBV28 to TRBJ2-5, with 7 bases lining up with TRBD1. CDR3 protein: CATTGVETQYF. The CDR3 DNA is TGTGCCACTACAGGGGTAGAGACCCAGTACTTC.